The rows below give T cell receptor beta chains drawn from one sample of a study of T cell changes during pregnancy in multiple sclerosis. The data were produced by immunoSEQ multiplex PCR, yet TCRdb's version contains in-frame clones alone and is incomplete. The data show about 39,000 clones, about 94% seen once. This sample comprised peripheral blood, obtained in the third trimester of pregnancy. These receptors came from a female donor with multiple sclerosis, enrolled in a pregnancy study. CDR3s include the opening cysteine and the closing phenylalanine or tryptophan. Each record gives: J gene, clone size, D gene, V gene, CDR3 protein, CDR3 DNA. The D gene is left open where the match is weak. Size is omitted from some rows. Given values are once, few, many or a class for expanded clones.

J gene: TRBJ2-1
clone size: NA
D gene: TRBD2
V gene: TRBV29-1
CDR3 protein: CSVVGRTRGLYNEQFF
CDR3 DNA: TGCAGCGTTGTGGGGAGGACTAGAGGGCTCTACAATGAGCAGTTCTTC

J gene: TRBJ2-7
clone size: NA
D gene: TRBD2
V gene: TRBV28
CDR3 protein: CASSYETSGRYEQYF
CDR3 DNA: TGTGCCAGCAGTTACGAGACTAGCGGGAGATACGAGCAGTACTTC

J gene: TRBJ1-1
clone size: NA
D gene: NA
V gene: TRBV4-3
CDR3 protein: CASSQDLSRVIDTEAFF
CDR3 DNA: TGCGCCAGCAGCCAAGATCTTTCCAGGGTCATTGACACTGAAGCTTTCTTT

J gene: TRBJ1-1
clone size: NA
D gene: TRBD1
V gene: TRBV28
CDR3 protein: CASRAMGQGTNTEAFF
CDR3 DNA: TGTGCCAGCAGGGCTATGGGACAGGGTACGAACACTGAAGCTTTCTTT

J gene: TRBJ2-3
clone size: NA
D gene: NA
V gene: TRBV10-1
CDR3 protein: CASSRVDTQYF
CDR3 DNA: TGCGCCAGCAGCCGTGTAGATACGCAGTATTTT

J gene: TRBJ2-1
clone size: NA
D gene: NA
V gene: TRBV20-1
CDR3 protein: CSALVNEQFF
CDR3 DNA: TGCAGTGCTCTAGTTAATGAGCAGTTCTTC

J gene: TRBJ1-3
clone size: NA
D gene: NA
V gene: TRBV7-2
CDR3 protein: CASSSGTSSGNTIYF
CDR3 DNA: TGTGCCAGCAGCTCCGGGACAAGCTCTGGAAACACCATATATTTT

J gene: TRBJ1-1
clone size: NA
D gene: NA
V gene: TRBV30
CDR3 protein: CAWRTGFWGTEAFF
CDR3 DNA: TGTGCCTGGAGGACAGGTTTCTGGGGCACTGAAGCTTTCTTT

J gene: TRBJ2-1
clone size: NA
D gene: TRBD1
V gene: TRBV28
CDR3 protein: CASTRTGFGEQFF
CDR3 DNA: TGTGCCAGCACCCGGACAGGGTTCGGTGAGCAGTTCTTC

J gene: TRBJ1-3
clone size: once
D gene: NA
V gene: TRBV21-1
CDR3 protein: CASSKTAGGSGNTIYF
CDR3 DNA: TGTGCCAGCAGCAAAACGGCAGGGGGATCTGGAAACACCATATATTTT

J gene: TRBJ1-1
clone size: once
D gene: TRBD1
V gene: TRBV28
CDR3 protein: CASSATFGQGTAFF
CDR3 DNA: TGTGCCAGCAGTGCAACTTTCGGACAGGGAACGGCTTTCTTT

J gene: TRBJ1-2
clone size: once
D gene: TRBD1
V gene: TRBV5-1
CDR3 protein: CASSLFGQGNSNYGYTF
CDR3 DNA: TGCGCCAGCAGCTTATTCGGACAGGGAAATTCTAACTATGGCTACACCTTC

J gene: TRBJ1-2
clone size: NA
D gene: NA
V gene: TRBV29-1
CDR3 protein: CSVEVGNYGYTF
CDR3 DNA: TGCAGCGTTGAAGTCGGGAACTATGGCTACACCTTC

J gene: TRBJ2-7
clone size: NA
D gene: NA
V gene: TRBV7-2
CDR3 protein: CASSFSGVLYEQYF
CDR3 DNA: TGTGCCAGCAGCTTTTCCGGGGTACTCTACGAGCAGTACTTC

J gene: TRBJ1-5
clone size: NA
D gene: NA
V gene: TRBV28
CDR3 protein: CASSEHRYSNQPQHF
CDR3 DNA: TGTGCCAGCAGTGAACACAGGTATAGCAATCAGCCCCAGCATTTT

J gene: TRBJ1-2
clone size: NA
D gene: TRBD1
V gene: TRBV19
CDR3 protein: CATQGDRELNYGYTF
CDR3 DNA: TGTGCCACCCAGGGGGACAGGGAACTCAACTATGGCTACACCTTC

J gene: TRBJ2-6
clone size: NA
D gene: NA
V gene: TRBV4-3
CDR3 protein: CASSLDLSGANVLTF
CDR3 DNA: TGCGCCAGCAGCCTAGACCTGTCTGGGGCCAACGTCCTGACTTTC

J gene: TRBJ2-5
clone size: NA
D gene: NA
V gene: TRBV5-1
CDR3 protein: CASSSSRETQYF
CDR3 DNA: TGCGCCAGCAGCTCGTCGAGGGAGACCCAGTACTTC

J gene: TRBJ2-7
clone size: NA
D gene: TRBD2
V gene: TRBV11-2
CDR3 protein: CASSNSGSGSYEQYF
CDR3 DNA: TGTGCCAGCAGCAATAGCGGGAGCGGTTCCTACGAGCAGTACTTC

J gene: TRBJ2-4
clone size: NA
D gene: TRBD2
V gene: TRBV10-3
CDR3 protein: CAISGGGGEGNIQYF
CDR3 DNA: TGTGCCATCAGTGGCGGCGGGGGAGAGGGAAACATTCAGTACTTC

J gene: TRBJ2-1
clone size: NA
D gene: TRBD1
V gene: TRBV5-1
CDR3 protein: CASGNRGWNEQFF
CDR3 DNA: TGCGCCAGCGGTAACAGGGGATGGAATGAGCAGTTCTTC

J gene: TRBJ1-4
clone size: NA
D gene: NA
V gene: TRBV7-9
CDR3 protein: CASTSRGASGEKLFF
CDR3 DNA: TGTGCCAGCACCTCGCGCGGGGCCAGCGGCGAAAAACTGTTTTTT